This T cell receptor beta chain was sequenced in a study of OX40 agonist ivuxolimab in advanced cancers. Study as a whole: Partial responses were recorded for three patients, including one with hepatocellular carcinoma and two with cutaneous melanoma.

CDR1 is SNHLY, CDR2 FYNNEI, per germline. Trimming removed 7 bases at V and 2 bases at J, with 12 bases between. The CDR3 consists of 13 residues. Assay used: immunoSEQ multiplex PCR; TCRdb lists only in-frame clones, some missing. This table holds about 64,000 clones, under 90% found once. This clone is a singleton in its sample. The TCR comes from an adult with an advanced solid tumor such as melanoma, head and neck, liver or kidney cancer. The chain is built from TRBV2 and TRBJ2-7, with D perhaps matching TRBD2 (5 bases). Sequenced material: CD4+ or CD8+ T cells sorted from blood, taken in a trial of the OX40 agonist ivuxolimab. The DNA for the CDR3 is TGTGCCAGCAAGAGGGAAGATACCTACGAGCAGTACTTC. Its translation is CASKREDTYEQYF.